What follows are 5 T cell receptor beta chains derived from one specimen sequenced in a study of blood T cell repertoires in COVID-19. Using immunoSEQ multiplex PCR, the repertoire was profiled, and TCRdb retains in-frame clones only, with some absent. The sample has over 90,000 clones; 65% to 85% are singletons. Specimen: peripheral blood. The receptor set was obtained from a man aged 55 to 69 with acute or convalescent COVID-19.

V gene TRBV5-1 combines with J gene TRBJ1-1; D might be TRBD1 (5 bases). Trimming pared 4 bases from V and 1 base from J, leaving 11 bases between. The CDR3 runs 14 residues. Germline CDR1 SGHRS, CDR2 YFSETQ. The CDR3 reads CASSRGEWNTEAFF. CDR3 nucleotides: TGCGCCAGCAGCCGGGGGGAATGGAACACTGAAGCTTTCTTT.

The genes are TRBV6-2 or TRBV6-3 and TRBJ2-3; D gene uncertain. Trimming took off 2 bases at V and 3 bases at J, with 9 bases between the two ends. The CDR3 consists of 14 residues. The germline V gene encodes CDR1 MNHEY and CDR2 SVGEGT. CDR3 sequence reads: CASSYPLTTDTQYF. CDR3 coding DNA: TGTGCCAGCAGTTACCCATTAACAACAGATACGCAGTATTTT.

The rearrangement joins TRBV4-3 to TRBJ1-2; D gene unclear. CDR3 length equals 16 residues. CDR1 LGHNA and CDR2 YSLEER come from the germline V gene. V gave up 1 base and J gave up 8 bases, with 20 bases separating them. The chain's CDR3 is CASSQGAVDSVGGYTF. The CDR3 DNA is TGCGCCAGCAGCCAAGGAGCAGTAGACTCGGTAGGAGGCTACACCTTC.

J is TRBJ1-5 and V is TRBV19; D not certain. Germline V gene data show CDR1 as LNHDA and CDR2 as SQIVND (reference sequence). The CDR3 extends over 15 amino acids. Trimming stripped 3 bases from V and 0 bases from J, with 9 bases between. DNA for the CDR3: TGTGCCAGTAGTATTTGGGCACCTAGCAATCAGCCCCAGCATTTT. Its translation: CASSIWAPSNQPQHF.

J is TRBJ1-1 and V is TRBV25-1; D is ambiguous. The CDR3 is 14 amino acids. The germline V gene encodes CDR1 MGHDK and CDR2 SYGVNS. Trimming pared 4 bases from V and 1 base from J, leaving 10 bases between. DNA of the CDR3: TGTGCCAGCAGTGGGAGGGCAGCGAACACTGAAGCTTTCTTT. Translating it yields CASSGRAANTEAFF.